A selection of T cell receptor beta chains follows, all from one sample in a study of T cells in narcolepsy. TCRdb's table, derived via immunoSEQ multiplex PCR, lists solely in-frame clones and lacks some. The repertoire consists of around 30,000 clones, with roughly 80% occurring once and the leading ten covering 2.6%. Sequencing was performed on CD45RA- memory CD4+ T cells from PBMCs. The receptors shown here come from a human donor with narcolepsy. Both conserved end residues are part of each CDR3. Fields, in order: J gene, clone size, V gene, D gene, CDR3 protein, CDR3 DNA. The D gene is left open where the match is weak. For some rows the clone size is stated as once, few or many, or as a class when expanded; others skip it.

j_gene: TRBJ1-5
abundance: few
v_gene: TRBV5-6
d_gene: -
CDR3aa: CASSSTGNQPQHF
CDR3nt: TGTGCCAGCAGCTCCACAGGGAATCAGCCCCAGCATTTT

j_gene: TRBJ2-7
abundance: -
v_gene: TRBV7-8
d_gene: -
CDR3aa: CASSLLGIGEQYF
CDR3nt: TGTGCCAGCAGCTTGTTGGGTATAGGCGAGCAGTACTTC

j_gene: TRBJ1-2
abundance: -
v_gene: TRBV2
d_gene: TRBD1
CDR3aa: CASSEDGQGAYGYTF
CDR3nt: TGTGCCAGCAGTGAAGATGGGCAGGGGGCCTATGGCTACACCTTC

j_gene: TRBJ1-5
abundance: -
v_gene: TRBV4-1
d_gene: -
CDR3aa: CASSQEGQDDQPQHF
CDR3nt: TGCGCCAGCAGCCAAGAGGGGCAGGATGATCAGCCCCAGCATTTT

j_gene: TRBJ2-3
abundance: -
v_gene: TRBV7-9
d_gene: -
CDR3aa: CASSLASDSDTQYF
CDR3nt: TGTGCCAGCAGCTTAGCATCCGACAGCGATACGCAGTATTTT

j_gene: TRBJ2-7
abundance: -
v_gene: TRBV19
d_gene: TRBD1
CDR3aa: CASSSGTGGPRDYEQYF
CDR3nt: TGTGCCAGTAGTAGCGGGACAGGGGGCCCTCGGGACTACGAGCAGTACTTC

j_gene: TRBJ1-1
abundance: -
v_gene: TRBV19
d_gene: -
CDR3aa: CASSTSRVTVNTEAFF
CDR3nt: TGTGCCAGTAGTACAAGCAGGGTGACGGTGAACACTGAAGCTTTCTTT

j_gene: TRBJ2-3
abundance: -
v_gene: TRBV5-1
d_gene: -
CDR3aa: CASSFLGDTQYF
CDR3nt: TGCGCCAGCAGCTTCTTAGGAGATACGCAGTATTTT

j_gene: TRBJ1-1
abundance: -
v_gene: TRBV10-3
d_gene: TRBD1
CDR3aa: CAIGRGHTEAFF
CDR3nt: TGTGCCATTGGCAGGGGGCATACTGAAGCTTTCTTT

j_gene: TRBJ2-2
abundance: -
v_gene: TRBV6-5
d_gene: -
CDR3aa: CASSHRDSNTGELFF
CDR3nt: TGTGCCAGCAGCCACAGGGACTCGAACACCGGGGAGCTGTTTTTT

j_gene: TRBJ1-1
abundance: -
v_gene: TRBV5-1
d_gene: TRBD1
CDR3aa: CASSLALTGVNTEAFF
CDR3nt: TGCGCCAGCAGCTTGGCGTTGACAGGGGTCAACACTGAAGCTTTCTTT

j_gene: TRBJ2-1
abundance: few
v_gene: TRBV6-1
d_gene: -
CDR3aa: CASRPSHVPHNEQFF
CDR3nt: TGTGCCAGCAGGCCGTCTCACGTACCACACAATGAGCAGTTCTTC

j_gene: TRBJ1-2
abundance: -
v_gene: TRBV6-1
d_gene: TRBD1
CDR3aa: CASSGWTGEGYTF
CDR3nt: TGTGCCAGCAGTGGGTGGACAGGGGAAGGCTACACCTTC

j_gene: TRBJ1-1
abundance: few
v_gene: TRBV29-1
d_gene: -
CDR3aa: CSVARRAVEAFF
CDR3nt: TGCAGCGTGGCAAGAAGGGCGGTAGAAGCTTTCTTT

j_gene: TRBJ2-7
abundance: -
v_gene: TRBV6-5
d_gene: -
CDR3aa: CASSSLYEQYF
CDR3nt: TGTGCCAGCAGTTCCCTCTACGAGCAGTACTTC

j_gene: TRBJ2-7
abundance: -
v_gene: TRBV11-2
d_gene: -
CDR3aa: CASSPLRGTNYEQYF
CDR3nt: TGTGCCAGCAGCCCCCTCCGCGGGACAAACTACGAGCAGTACTTC

j_gene: TRBJ1-1
abundance: once
v_gene: TRBV5-1
d_gene: TRBD1
CDR3aa: CASSLGPGTGAEAFF
CDR3nt: TGCGCCAGCAGCTTGGGACCCGGGACAGGGGCTGAAGCTTTCTTT

j_gene: TRBJ2-5
abundance: -
v_gene: TRBV10-3
d_gene: -
CDR3aa: CAISESGGATQVLETQYF
CDR3nt: TGTGCCATCAGTGAGTCGGGCGGGGCCACCCAAGTTTTAGAGACCCAGTACTTC

j_gene: TRBJ2-1
abundance: -
v_gene: TRBV5-1
d_gene: TRBD2
CDR3aa: CASSLRAGGYSSYNEQFF
CDR3nt: TGCGCCAGCAGCTTGCGAGCGGGGGGGTATAGCTCCTACAATGAGCAGTTCTTC

j_gene: TRBJ2-3
abundance: -
v_gene: TRBV7-9
d_gene: TRBD2
CDR3aa: CASSPRASGGRTTDTQYF
CDR3nt: TGTGCCAGCAGCCCTAGGGCTAGCGGGGGCCGAACAACAGATACGCAGTATTTT

j_gene: TRBJ2-7
abundance: -
v_gene: TRBV5-1
d_gene: -
CDR3aa: CASSEGPISYEQYF
CDR3nt: TGCGCCAGCAGTGAGGGGCCGATCTCCTACGAGCAGTACTTC

j_gene: TRBJ1-4
abundance: -
v_gene: TRBV19
d_gene: TRBD1
CDR3aa: CASTTTGGGYEKLFF
CDR3nt: TGTGCCAGTACGACGACAGGGGGAGGGTATGAAAAACTGTTTTTT

j_gene: TRBJ1-1
abundance: -
v_gene: TRBV7-3
d_gene: -
CDR3aa: CASSLKAPGPEGGTEAFF
CDR3nt: TGTGCCAGCAGCTTAAAAGCCCCGGGGCCGGAGGGTGGCACTGAAGCTTTCTTT

j_gene: TRBJ1-2
abundance: -
v_gene: TRBV4-1
d_gene: -
CDR3aa: CASSHQKDYGYTF
CDR3nt: TGCGCCAGCAGCCATCAGAAGGACTATGGCTACACCTTC

j_gene: TRBJ1-2
abundance: -
v_gene: TRBV2
d_gene: -
CDR3aa: CASSEAPSIYGYTF
CDR3nt: TGTGCCAGCAGTGAAGCGCCCAGTATCTATGGCTACACCTTC

j_gene: TRBJ2-7
abundance: once
v_gene: TRBV2
d_gene: -
CDR3aa: CASTLRRSFYEQYF
CDR3nt: TGTGCCAGCACCCTGCGAAGGTCGTTCTACGAGCAGTACTTC

j_gene: TRBJ1-6
abundance: -
v_gene: TRBV27
d_gene: -
CDR3aa: CASSLMSRQNSPLHF
CDR3nt: TGTGCCAGCAGTTTAATGTCACGTCAGAATTCACCCCTCCACTTT

j_gene: TRBJ2-7
abundance: -
v_gene: TRBV4-1
d_gene: -
CDR3aa: CASSQDRGVGYEQYF
CDR3nt: TGCGCCAGCAGCCAAGATAGAGGGGTGGGTTACGAGCAGTACTTC

j_gene: TRBJ1-2
abundance: -
v_gene: TRBV7-9
d_gene: -
CDR3aa: CASSHPTGNYGYTF
CDR3nt: TGTGCCAGCAGTCACCCGACAGGAAACTATGGCTACACCTTC

j_gene: TRBJ2-3
abundance: -
v_gene: TRBV7-2
d_gene: -
CDR3aa: CASNPDRGTDTQYF
CDR3nt: TGTGCCAGCAACCCGGACAGAGGCACAGATACGCAGTATTTT

j_gene: TRBJ1-6
abundance: -
v_gene: TRBV10-3
d_gene: TRBD1
CDR3aa: CAISERGQGRGSPLHF
CDR3nt: TGTGCCATCAGTGAGAGGGGACAGGGTCGAGGTTCACCCCTCCACTTT

j_gene: TRBJ1-3
abundance: -
v_gene: TRBV7-9
d_gene: -
CDR3aa: CASSLNTGLFSGNTIYF
CDR3nt: TGTGCCAGCAGCTTAAATACAGGGCTTTTCTCTGGAAACACCATATATTTT

j_gene: TRBJ1-5
abundance: few
v_gene: TRBV19
d_gene: -
CDR3aa: CASMSRPQHF
CDR3nt: TGTGCCAGTATGTCTCGGCCCCAGCATTTT

j_gene: TRBJ1-6
abundance: -
v_gene: TRBV10-2
d_gene: TRBD1
CDR3aa: CASSDSFRQGLESPLHF
CDR3nt: TGCGCCAGCAGTGATTCTTTCAGACAGGGCCTAGAATCACCCCTCCACTTT

j_gene: TRBJ2-5
abundance: -
v_gene: TRBV11-3
d_gene: TRBD2
CDR3aa: CASSRTRGETQYF
CDR3nt: TGTGCCAGCAGCCGGACTAGAGGGGAGACCCAGTACTTC

j_gene: TRBJ1-1
abundance: -
v_gene: TRBV7-3
d_gene: -
CDR3aa: CASSSLSTGTEAFF
CDR3nt: TGTGCCAGCAGCTCCCTTAGTACTGGGACTGAAGCTTTCTTT

j_gene: TRBJ1-6
abundance: once
v_gene: TRBV5-5
d_gene: -
CDR3aa: CASSLQAVNSPLHF
CDR3nt: TGTGCCAGCAGCTTACAGGCAGTCAATTCACCCCTCCACTTT

j_gene: TRBJ2-7
abundance: -
v_gene: TRBV19
d_gene: -
CDR3aa: CASSIRGPYEQYF
CDR3nt: TGTGCCAGTAGTATAAGGGGTCCCTACGAGCAGTACTTC

j_gene: TRBJ1-4
abundance: -
v_gene: TRBV29-1
d_gene: -
CDR3aa: CSGGTNEKLFF
CDR3nt: TGCAGCGGGGGGACTAATGAAAAACTGTTTTTT

j_gene: TRBJ1-4
abundance: -
v_gene: TRBV9
d_gene: TRBD1
CDR3aa: CASSVAGQGREKLFF
CDR3nt: TGTGCCAGCAGCGTAGCGGGACAGGGGCGCGAAAAACTGTTTTTT

j_gene: TRBJ2-1
abundance: -
v_gene: TRBV9
d_gene: TRBD1
CDR3aa: CASSVEGARVNEQFF
CDR3nt: TGTGCCAGCAGCGTAGAGGGGGCTCGGGTAAATGAGCAGTTCTTC

j_gene: TRBJ2-7
abundance: -
v_gene: TRBV10-3
d_gene: -
CDR3aa: CAISSPGEQYF
CDR3nt: TGTGCCATCAGTTCCCCCGGCGAGCAGTACTTC

j_gene: TRBJ1-2
abundance: -
v_gene: TRBV5-5
d_gene: TRBD1
CDR3aa: CASSLARDSTNYGYTF
CDR3nt: TGTGCCAGCAGCTTGGCCCGGGACAGCACTAACTATGGCTACACCTTC

j_gene: TRBJ1-6
abundance: -
v_gene: TRBV7-9
d_gene: -
CDR3aa: CASSEGNNSPLHF
CDR3nt: TGTGCCAGCAGCGAGGGAAATAATTCACCCCTCCACTTT

j_gene: TRBJ1-5
abundance: -
v_gene: TRBV15
d_gene: TRBD1
CDR3aa: CATSREPQGRQPQHF
CDR3nt: TGTGCCACCAGCAGAGAGCCACAGGGGCGACAGCCCCAGCATTTT

j_gene: TRBJ2-2
abundance: -
v_gene: TRBV10-3
d_gene: -
CDR3aa: CATGTSNTGELFF
CDR3nt: TGTGCCACCGGGACCTCGAACACCGGGGAGCTGTTTTTT

j_gene: TRBJ1-5
abundance: -
v_gene: TRBV6-4
d_gene: TRBD1
CDR3aa: CASSGQAGNQPQHF
CDR3nt: TGTGCCAGCAGCGGACAGGCGGGCAATCAGCCCCAGCATTTT

j_gene: TRBJ1-5
abundance: -
v_gene: TRBV7-6
d_gene: -
CDR3aa: CASSPVGRVNQPQHF
CDR3nt: TGTGCCAGCAGCCCCGTGGGAAGGGTCAATCAGCCCCAGCATTTT

j_gene: TRBJ1-1
abundance: -
v_gene: TRBV5-5
d_gene: -
CDR3aa: CASSLRGDGFTEAFF
CDR3nt: TGTGCCAGCAGCTTGCGGGGGGATGGGTTCACTGAAGCTTTCTTT

j_gene: TRBJ1-1
abundance: -
v_gene: TRBV15
d_gene: -
CDR3aa: CATSRGTSYTEAFF
CDR3nt: TGTGCCACCAGCAGAGGGACTTCCTACACTGAAGCTTTCTTT

j_gene: TRBJ1-3
abundance: once
v_gene: TRBV4-1
d_gene: -
CDR3aa: CASSQDQGGSGNTIYF
CDR3nt: TGCGCCAGCAGCCAAGATCAAGGGGGATCTGGAAACACCATATATTTT

j_gene: TRBJ2-4
abundance: -
v_gene: TRBV5-1
d_gene: -
CDR3aa: CASSLEGYGDIQYF
CDR3nt: TGCGCCAGCAGCTTGGAAGGATACGGGGACATTCAGTACTTC

j_gene: TRBJ2-7
abundance: -
v_gene: TRBV6-5
d_gene: TRBD1
CDR3aa: CASRVTGGPYEQYF
CDR3nt: TGTGCCAGCAGGGTAACAGGGGGGCCCTACGAGCAGTACTTC

j_gene: TRBJ2-7
abundance: -
v_gene: TRBV29-1
d_gene: -
CDR3aa: CSVRQAYEQYF
CDR3nt: TGCAGCGTAAGACAAGCCTACGAGCAGTACTTC

j_gene: TRBJ2-3
abundance: -
v_gene: TRBV2
d_gene: -
CDR3aa: CASSEAPRPLDTQYF
CDR3nt: TGTGCCAGCAGTGAGGCTCCTCGCCCATTAGATACGCAGTATTTT

j_gene: TRBJ1-2
abundance: -
v_gene: TRBV27
d_gene: TRBD1
CDR3aa: CASSSPRARQGGYTF
CDR3nt: TGTGCCAGCAGTTCTCCGAGGGCCCGACAGGGGGGCTACACCTTC

j_gene: TRBJ1-1
abundance: -
v_gene: TRBV11-3
d_gene: -
CDR3aa: CASSLASGNTEAFF
CDR3nt: TGTGCCAGCAGCTTAGCATCGGGGAACACTGAAGCTTTCTTT

j_gene: TRBJ2-7
abundance: -
v_gene: TRBV18
d_gene: -
CDR3aa: CASSRRDGAYEQYF
CDR3nt: TGTGCCAGCTCCCGCAGGGACGGGGCCTACGAGCAGTACTTC

j_gene: TRBJ1-6
abundance: -
v_gene: TRBV4-1
d_gene: -
CDR3aa: CASSRGLGENSPLHF
CDR3nt: TGTGCCAGCAGCCGGGGGCTGGGGGAGAATTCACCCCTCCACTTT